This T cell receptor beta chain was captured by sequencing in a study of cytomegalovirus exposure and HLA in healthy donors. The overall study: Genotyping showed roughly 81% of 398 donors falling in the Caucasian-associated ancestry cluster.

It was with 60 Vbeta and 13 Jbeta primers that the PCR ran. Repertoires were generated with immunoSEQ multiplex PCR, while TCRdb's copy carries only in-frame clones and drops some. The table has roughly 68,000 clones, 60% to 85% seen once. Germline CDR1 reads MNHEY; CDR2 reads SMNVEV (reference sequence). The CDR3 has 13 amino acids. Trimming cost V 6 bases and J 4 bases; bases outside gene matches: 3. The chain is built from TRBV27 and TRBJ2-1, with TRBD1 matching 7 bases. This TCR came from a male donor in good health and CMV-seropositive. The sequenced material came from PBMCs. The CDR3 DNA sequence: TGTGCCAGCAGGGGACAGACTTACAATGAGCAGTTCTTC. It yields the protein CASRGQTYNEQFF.